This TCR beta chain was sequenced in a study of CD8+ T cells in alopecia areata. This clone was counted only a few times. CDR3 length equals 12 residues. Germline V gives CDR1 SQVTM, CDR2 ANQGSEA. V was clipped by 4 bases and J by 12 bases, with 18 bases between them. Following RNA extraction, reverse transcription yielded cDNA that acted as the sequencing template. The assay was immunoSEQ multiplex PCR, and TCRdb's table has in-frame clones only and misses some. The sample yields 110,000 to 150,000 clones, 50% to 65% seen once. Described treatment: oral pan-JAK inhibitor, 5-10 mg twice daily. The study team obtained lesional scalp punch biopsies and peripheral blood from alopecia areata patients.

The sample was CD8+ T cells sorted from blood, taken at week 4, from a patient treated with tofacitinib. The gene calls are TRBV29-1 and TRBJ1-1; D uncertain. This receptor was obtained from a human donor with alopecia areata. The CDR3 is CSVVKGLSGTFF. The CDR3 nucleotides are TGCAGCGTTGTCAAAGGGCTTAGCGGGACTTTCTTT.